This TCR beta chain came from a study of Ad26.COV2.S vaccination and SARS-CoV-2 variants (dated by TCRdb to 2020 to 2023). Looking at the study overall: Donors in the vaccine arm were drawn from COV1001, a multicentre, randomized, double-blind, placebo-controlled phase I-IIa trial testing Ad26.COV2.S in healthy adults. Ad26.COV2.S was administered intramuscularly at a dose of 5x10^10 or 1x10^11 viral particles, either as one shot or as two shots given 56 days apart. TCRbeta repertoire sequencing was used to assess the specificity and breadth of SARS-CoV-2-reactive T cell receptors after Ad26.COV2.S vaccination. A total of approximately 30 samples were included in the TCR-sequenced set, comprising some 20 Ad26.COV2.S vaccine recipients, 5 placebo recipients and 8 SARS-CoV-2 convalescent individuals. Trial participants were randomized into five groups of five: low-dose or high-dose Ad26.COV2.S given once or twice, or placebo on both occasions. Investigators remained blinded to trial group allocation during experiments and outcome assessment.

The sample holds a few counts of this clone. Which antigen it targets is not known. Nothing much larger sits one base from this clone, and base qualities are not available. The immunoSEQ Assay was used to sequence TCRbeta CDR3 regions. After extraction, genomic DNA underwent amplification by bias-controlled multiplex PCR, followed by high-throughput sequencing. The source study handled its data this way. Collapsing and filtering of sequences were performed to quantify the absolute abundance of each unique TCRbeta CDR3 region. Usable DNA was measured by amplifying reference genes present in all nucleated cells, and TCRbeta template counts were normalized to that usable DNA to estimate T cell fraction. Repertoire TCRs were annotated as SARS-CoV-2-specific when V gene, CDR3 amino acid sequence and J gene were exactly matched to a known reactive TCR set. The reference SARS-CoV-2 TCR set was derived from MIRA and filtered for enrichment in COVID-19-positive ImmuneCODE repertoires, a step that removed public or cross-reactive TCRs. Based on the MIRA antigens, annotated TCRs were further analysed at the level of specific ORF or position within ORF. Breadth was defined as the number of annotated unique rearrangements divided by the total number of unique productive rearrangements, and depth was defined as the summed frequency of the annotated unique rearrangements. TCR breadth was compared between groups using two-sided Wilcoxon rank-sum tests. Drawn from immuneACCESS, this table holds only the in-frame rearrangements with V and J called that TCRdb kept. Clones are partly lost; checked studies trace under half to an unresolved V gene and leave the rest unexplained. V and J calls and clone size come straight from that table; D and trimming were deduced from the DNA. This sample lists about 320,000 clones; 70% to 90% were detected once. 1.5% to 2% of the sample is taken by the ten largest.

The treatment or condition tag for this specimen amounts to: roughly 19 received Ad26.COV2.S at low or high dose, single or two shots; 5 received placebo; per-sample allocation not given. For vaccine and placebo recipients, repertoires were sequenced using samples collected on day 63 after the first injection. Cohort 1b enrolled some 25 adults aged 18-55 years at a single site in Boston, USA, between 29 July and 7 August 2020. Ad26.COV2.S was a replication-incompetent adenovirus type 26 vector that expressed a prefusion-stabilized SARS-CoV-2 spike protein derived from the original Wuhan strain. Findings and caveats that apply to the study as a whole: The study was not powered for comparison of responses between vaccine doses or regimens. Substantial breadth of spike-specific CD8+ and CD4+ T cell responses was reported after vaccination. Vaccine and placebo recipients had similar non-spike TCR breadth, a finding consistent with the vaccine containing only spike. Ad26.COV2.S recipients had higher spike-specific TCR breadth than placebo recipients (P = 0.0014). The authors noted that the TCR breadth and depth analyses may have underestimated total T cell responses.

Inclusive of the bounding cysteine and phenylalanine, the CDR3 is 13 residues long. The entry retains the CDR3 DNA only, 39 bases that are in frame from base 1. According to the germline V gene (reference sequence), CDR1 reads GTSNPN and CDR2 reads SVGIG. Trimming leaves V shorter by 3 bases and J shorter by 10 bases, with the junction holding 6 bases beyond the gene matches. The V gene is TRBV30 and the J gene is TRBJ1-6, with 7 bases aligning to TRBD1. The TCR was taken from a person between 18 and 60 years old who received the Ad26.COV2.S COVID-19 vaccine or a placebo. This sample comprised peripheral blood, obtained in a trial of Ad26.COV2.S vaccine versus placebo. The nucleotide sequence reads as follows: TGTGCCTGGAGAAGACAGGGTTACTCACCCCTCCACTTT. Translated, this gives CAWRRQGYSPLHF. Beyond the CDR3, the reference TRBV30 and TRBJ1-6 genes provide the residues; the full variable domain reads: SQTIHQWPATLVQPVGSPLSLECTVEGTSNPNLYWYRQAAGRGLQLLFYSVGIGQISSEVPQNLSASRPQDRQFILSSKKLLLSDSGFYLCAWRRQGYSPLHFGNGTRLTVT.